The TCR beta chain under discussion was sequenced for a study of sequential checkpoint blockade in melanoma. Across the whole study: Randomization was 1:1 between first-line nivolumab→ipilimumab and ipilimumab→nivolumab.

TCRdb's copy holds only in-frame clones and misses some; the assay was immunoSEQ multiplex PCR. Of 8,500 to 13,000 clones in the sample, 60% to 80% were seen once. CDR1 and CDR2 from the germline V gene are MDHEN and SYDVKM. V was pared by 11 bases and J by 6 bases, with 16 bases between. This CDR3 comprises 12 residues. Treatment noted: randomized to nivolumab then ipilimumab (arm A) or the reverse (arm B). The material was CD8+ T cells sorted from blood (inferred from file names), obtained from a patient given nivolumab and ipilimumab in sequence. The chain links TRBV28 to TRBJ1-2, with D possibly matching TRBD1 (5 bases). The sequence came from a human donor with melanoma. The CDR3 is CAAARGWNGYTF. The CDR3 DNA is TGTGCCGCAGCTAGGGGTTGGAATGGCTACACCTTC.